One sample yielded the 32 T cell receptor beta chains listed below, sequenced in a study of T cells after somatic rescue of genetic block. TCRdb keeps only in-frame clones here, not all; method: immunoSEQ multiplex PCR. The table shows tens of thousands of clones, with about nine tenths occurring only once. The sequenced sample consisted of peripheral blood mononuclear cells (PBMCs). Receptor source: a woman aged 18-29 years.

The chain carries TRBV6-1 and TRBJ1-5; unclear D gene. The CDR3 runs to 16 residues. CDR1 is MNHNS and CDR2 is SASEGT in the germline V gene. V was clipped by 4 bases and J by 3 bases, with 16 bases between them. In nucleotides, the CDR3 is TGTGCCAGCAGTGTTCTCGCAGGACGCCTCAATCAGCCCCAGCATTTT. The encoded protein is CASSVLAGRLNQPQHF.

This CDR3 is CASSVGGGQTGELFF. The CDR3 coding sequence is TGTGCCAGCAGCGTAGGAGGAGGGCAGACCGGGGAGCTGTTTTTT. J is TRBJ2-2 and V is TRBV9; weak D call: TRBD2 (6 bases). CDR3 size: 15 residues. Germline V gives CDR1 SGDLS, CDR2 YYNGEE. V was cut by 0 bases and J by 5 bases, with 11 bases left in between.

V usage is TRBV7-9 and J usage is TRBJ1-2; TRBD1 matches 8 bases. The CDR3 is 18 residues long. Germline lookup yields CDR1 SEHNR and CDR2 FQNEAQ (reference sequence). V lost 2 bases and J lost 6; bases outside the gene matches: 17. CDR3 sequence: CASSLLLGGQGGKNGYTF. The CDR3 DNA follows: TGTGCCAGCAGCTTATTATTGGGAGGACAGGGAGGGAAGAATGGCTACACCTTC.

Only a few counts were recorded for this clone. The chain employs TRBV7-6 and TRBJ1-2; 7 bases are shared with TRBD1. With V trimmed by 5 bases and J by 4 bases, 10 bases remained unmatched. CDR3 length: 15 amino acids. Germline V gene sequence: CDR1 SGHVS, CDR2 FNYEAQ. In DNA form, the CDR3 reads TGTGCCAGCAGCCTGACAGGGTTACTGGGCTATGGCTACACCTTC. Its translation: CASSLTGLLGYGYTF.

The chain couples TRBV5-1 to TRBJ1-4; the D gene is possibly TRBD1 (6 bases). This CDR3 spans 14 amino acids. V shed 3 bases and J shed 8 bases, with 14 bases lying between them. In germline, CDR1 is SGHRS, CDR2 YFSETQ. The CDR3 loop reads CASSSQGPEEKLFF. As DNA, the CDR3 is TGCGCCAGCAGCTCACAGGGACCCGAAGAAAAACTGTTTTTT.

The chain recombines TRBV19 with TRBJ2-3, with a possible D match to TRBD1 (6 bases). Trimming took 3 bases from V and 0 from J, leaving 13 bases between them. There are 16 residues in the CDR3. The germline V gene has CDR1 LNHDA and CDR2 SQIVND (reference sequence). The CDR3 DNA follows: TGTGCCAGTAGTATTCGGCCAGGGGTTAGCACAGATACGCAGTATTTT. Its translation is CASSIRPGVSTDTQYF.

The rearrangement joins TRBV11-2 to TRBJ2-1; TRBD2 is a possible D gene (6 bases). Germline values: CDR1 SGHAT, CDR2 FQNNGV. This CDR3 is 19 amino acids long. With 5 bases removed from V and 0 bases from J, the gap between germline ends came to 23 bases. In DNA form, the CDR3 reads TGTGCCAGCAGCCGTACTCGCGGGACTTCCCTTAGCTCCTACAATGAGCAGTTCTTC. Translation gives CASSRTRGTSLSSYNEQFF.

J is TRBJ1-1 and V is TRBV7-9, with D unclear. V lost 5 bases to trimming and J lost 0 bases, with 13 bases between them. CDR3 length equals 15 residues. Germline loops: CDR1 SEHNR, CDR2 FQNEAQ (reference sequence). Here the CDR3 reads CASSTLRVMNTEAFF. For the CDR3, the DNA is TGTGCCAGCAGCACATTGAGGGTCATGAACACTGAAGCTTTCTTT. Using reference TRBV7-9 and TRBJ1-1 for the parts outside the CDR3, the full variable domain is DTGVSQNPRHKITKRGQNVTFRCDPISEHNRLYWYRQTLGQGPEFLTYFQNEAQLEKSRLLSDRFSAERPKGSFSTLEIQRTEQGDSAMYLCASSTLRVMNTEAFFGQGTRLTVV.

The chain combines TRBV7-9 with TRBJ2-7; D call uncertain. The CDR3 loop spans 12 amino acids. Trimming removed 5 bases at V and 3 bases at J, with 8 bases between. Germline loops: CDR1 SEHNR, CDR2 FQNEAQ (reference sequence). Here the CDR3 reads CASSSRGYEQYF. As DNA, the CDR3 is TGTGCCAGCAGCAGCAGAGGCTACGAGCAGTACTTC.

The V gene is TRBV2, the J gene TRBJ2-7; TRBD2 matches 10 bases. CDR1 and CDR2 (germline): SNHLY, FYNNEI. Trimming at V came to 4 bases and at J to 2 bases, leaving 5 bases not matched to a gene. The length of the CDR3 is 15 residues. CDR3 coding DNA: TGTGCCAGCAGTGTCCTAGCGGGAGAGACCTACGAGCAGTACTTC. It specifies CASSVLAGETYEQYF.

In this sample, this clone turned up once. CDR3 region: CASSWGGAGSYEQYF. As DNA, the CDR3 is TGTGCCAGCAGTTGGGGCGGGGCGGGAAGCTACGAGCAGTACTTC. This chain links TRBV27 with TRBJ2-7; D possibly corresponds to TRBD2 (6 bases). The germline V gene has CDR1 MNHEY and CDR2 SMNVEV (reference sequence). V lost 4 bases to trimming and J lost 3 bases, with 16 bases between them. The CDR3 covers 15 residues.

This chain joins TRBV29-1 and TRBJ1-2; no clear D gene. The CDR3 is made up of 12 amino acids. Germline values: CDR1 SQVTM, CDR2 ANQGSEA. The V gene lost 6 bases and the J gene lost 3 bases, with 11 bases spanning the gap. The CDR3 DNA reads as TGCAGCGTAGCTACAGTGGACTATGGCTACACCTTC. As protein: CSVATVDYGYTF.

This clone occurred a few times. The chain recombines TRBV29-1 with TRBJ1-1; D unresolved. The V end lost 4 bases, the J end lost 2 bases, and 8 bases lay between the germline ends. This CDR3 has 12 amino acids. From germline, CDR1 is SQVTM and CDR2 ANQGSEA. CDR3: CSVVPSNTEAFF. In nucleotides, the CDR3 is TGCAGCGTTGTTCCATCCAACACTGAAGCTTTCTTT.

This clone was seen only once. The chain links TRBV9 to TRBJ1-4, with D maybe TRBD1 (6 bases). V shed 3 bases and J shed 4 bases, with 16 bases lying between them. The germline CDR1 and CDR2 sequences are SGDLS and YYNGEE. The CDR3 is made up of 16 amino acids. CDR3 DNA: TGTGCCAGCAGCGCTCAACAGGGTATGGGTAATGAAAAACTGTTTTTT. Its translation: CASSAQQGMGNEKLFF.

The chain is built from TRBV7-9 and TRBJ1-5; no definite D call. Per the germline V gene, CDR1 is SEHNR and CDR2 is FQNEAQ (reference sequence). This CDR3 is 12 amino acids long. V lost 4 bases and J lost 3, with 4 bases in between. CDR3 bases: TGTGCCAGCAGCTCGGACAATCAGCCCCAGCATTTT. Protein product: CASSSDNQPQHF.

CDR3 sequence reads: CASSPVGQTYIFTEAFF. The CDR3 bases are TGTGCCAGCTCACCAGTAGGACAGACCTATATTTTCACTGAAGCTTTCTTT. The J gene is TRBJ1-1, the V gene TRBV18; a possible D gene is TRBD1 (6 bases). This CDR3 is 17 amino acids long. Deletions cut 2 bases from V and 4 bases from J, with 20 bases between. The germline CDR1 and CDR2 sequences are KGHSH and LQKENI.

The chain employs TRBV6-1 and TRBJ2-2; D is unresolved. CDR3 size: 14 residues. The V gene's germline CDR1 is MNHNS and CDR2 SASEGT. V shed 4 bases and J shed 5 bases, with 11 bases lying between them. The CDR3 loop reads CASSAGPLTGELFF. In DNA form, the CDR3 reads TGTGCCAGCAGTGCCGGACCCTTAACCGGGGAGCTGTTTTTT.

J is TRBJ2-5 and V is TRBV28, with 9 bases matching TRBD1. Germline V gene lookup returns CDR1 MDHEN and CDR2 SYDVKM. Trimming removed 4 bases from V and 6 bases from J; junction bases left unmatched: 9. This CDR3 has 15 residues. In nucleotides, the CDR3 is TGTGCCAGCAGTTGGACAGGGGAAAGGAAGCAGACCCAGTACTTC. This translates into CASSWTGERKQTQYF.

In this sample, this clone turned up a few times. V usage is TRBV5-1 and J usage is TRBJ1-2; TRBD1 agrees at 7 bases. The CDR3 is 15 amino acids. CDR1 is SGHRS and CDR2 is YFSETQ in the germline V gene. Germline trimming cut 5 bases from V and 2 bases from J; bases unmatched to any gene: 9. The CDR3 region is CASSLRQGSNYGYTF. In nucleotides, the CDR3 is TGCGCCAGCAGTCTTCGACAGGGCTCCAACTATGGCTACACCTTC.

A word on this clone: Other DNA sequences from this sample encode an identical CDR3 as well. The chain carries TRBV19 and TRBJ2-5; unclear D gene. V dropped 6 bases and J dropped 2 bases, with 4 bases sitting between them. The CDR3 length is 11 residues. Germline CDR1 LNHDA, CDR2 SQIVND (reference sequence). CDR3 in amino acids: CASSMQETQYF. CDR3 sequence (DNA): TGTGCCAGTAGCATGCAAGAGACCCAGTACTTC.

This chain joins TRBV5-4 and TRBJ2-7, with D perhaps TRBD2 (6 bases). The CDR3 covers 14 residues. Germline assignment: CDR1 SGHNT and CDR2 YYREEE (reference sequence). Trimming cost V 0 bases and J 5 bases, with 12 bases left between them. The CDR3 region is CASSLDGGINEQYF. CDR3 DNA sequence: TGTGCCAGCAGCTTGGACGGGGGAATAAACGAGCAGTACTTC.

This clone was detected once. The V gene is TRBV28, the J gene TRBJ1-3; no firm D call. Germline-derived CDR1 and CDR2 are MDHEN and SYDVKM. The CDR3 contains 12 residues. Deletions cut 7 bases from V and 4 bases from J, with 8 bases between. CDR3 amino acids: CASTGEGNTIYF. DNA for the CDR3: TGTGCCAGCACCGGGGAGGGAAACACCATATATTTT.

The chain has TRBV30 and TRBJ1-1; no definite D call. The germline gives CDR1 GTSNPN, CDR2 SVGIG (reference sequence). The V end lost 0 bases, the J end lost 5 bases, and 13 bases lay between the germline ends. The CDR3 sequence is 14 residues long. The CDR3 nucleotides are TGTGCCTGGAGTGTACCCGGGTTTGAAACTGAAGCTTTCTTT. This codes for CAWSVPGFETEAFF.

CDR3 region: CASSTPGGTGELFF. The CDR3 DNA is TGTGCCAGTAGTACCCCGGGGGGGACCGGGGAGCTGTTTTTT. The V gene is TRBV19, the J gene TRBJ2-2; 8 bases agree with TRBD2. Germline CDR1 is LNHDA and CDR2 is SQIVND (reference sequence). J gave up 5 bases and V 4 bases, and 3 bases lay outside the gene matches. The CDR3 loop spans 14 amino acids. The full variable domain, with the rest looked up from reference TRBV19 and TRBJ2-2, is DGGITQSPKYLFRKEGQNVTLSCEQNLNHDAMYWYRQDPGQGLRLIYYSQIVNDFQKGDIAEGYSVSREKKESFPLTVTSAQKNPTAFYLCASSTPGGTGELFFGEGSRLTVL.

This chain joins TRBV19 and TRBJ2-4; the D is unclear. Looked up from germline, CDR1 is LNHDA and CDR2 is SQIVND (reference sequence). Between the trimmed V and J ends, which lost 5 bases and 0 bases, there was a span of 8 bases. This CDR3 has 14 residues. CDR3 amino acids: CASSLTLAKNIQYF. The CDR3 DNA sequence: TGTGCCAGTAGTTTGACTCTAGCCAAAAACATTCAGTACTTC.

The CDR3 nucleotides are TGTGCCAGCAGCCAAGATTTTTCCGCAACTAATGAAAAACTGTTTTTT. This gives the protein CASSQDFSATNEKLFF. The chain recombines TRBV4-2 with TRBJ1-4; D remains unclear. CDR1 LGHNA and CDR2 YNFKEQ come from the germline V gene. The CDR3 is 16 residues long. Trimming left V 0 bases short and J 0 bases short, with 8 bases between.

The V call is TRBV10-3, the J call TRBJ1-1; D is perhaps TRBD1 (6 bases). The germline V gene encodes CDR1 ENHRY and CDR2 SYGVKD. CDR3 length: 16 residues. Trimming removed 2 bases from V and 4 bases from J, with 17 bases in between. The CDR3 DNA reads as TGTGCCATCAGTGAGATGGGTACAGGGAGTAGCACTGAAGCTTTCTTT. Encoded protein: CAISEMGTGSSTEAFF.

The chain carries TRBV7-8 and TRBJ2-1; D is perhaps TRBD2 (5 bases). V was trimmed by 4 bases and J by 10 bases, leaving 14 bases between them. The germline gives CDR1 SGHVS, CDR2 FQNEAQ. This CDR3 comprises 13 residues. CDR3 DNA: TGTGCCAGCAGCTCTCAAGACTACTTGGAGCAGTTCTTC. Translated: CASSSQDYLEQFF. The whole variable domain, remainder taken from reference TRBV7-8 and TRBJ2-1, is GAGVSQSPRYKVAKRGQDVALRCDPISGHVSLFWYQQALGQGPEFLTYFQNEAQLDKSGLPSDRFFAERPEGSVSTLKIQRTQQEDSAVYLCASSSQDYLEQFFGPGTRLTVL.

The chain has TRBV5-4 and TRBJ2-2; TRBD2 aligns across 13 bases. This CDR3 spans 17 amino acids. V lost 0 bases, J lost 4 bases, and 3 bases stayed unmatched. The germline V gene encodes CDR1 SGHNT and CDR2 YYREEE (reference sequence). The DNA of the CDR3 is TGTGCCAGCAGCTTGGCCGGGACTAGCGGGGTCACCGGGGAGCTGTTTTTT. As protein: CASSLAGTSGVTGELFF.

This chain joins TRBV27 and TRBJ2-1, with TRBD1 as a possible D gene (6 bases). The CDR3 is made up of 16 amino acids. Looked up from germline, CDR1 is MNHEY and CDR2 is SMNVEV (reference sequence). V gave up 3 bases and J gave up 1 base, with 13 bases separating them. The CDR3, as DNA: TGTGCCAGCAGTTTTGGGAGCAGGGGATCCTACAATGAGCAGTTCTTC. Translating it yields CASSFGSRGSYNEQFF.

V is TRBV9 and J is TRBJ2-5; D not resolved. The germline V gene encodes CDR1 SGDLS and CDR2 YYNGEE. Trimming took 3 bases from V and 0 from J, leaving 3 bases between them. CDR3 size: 12 residues. CDR3 nucleotides: TGTGCCAGCAGCGGGTACCAAGAGACCCAGTACTTC. Translation: CASSGYQETQYF. The variable domain in full, completed from reference TRBV9 and TRBJ2-5, reads DSGVTQTPKHLITATGQRVTLRCSPRSGDLSVYWYQQSLDQGLQFLIQYYNGEERAKGNILERFSAQQFPDLHSELNLSSLELGDSALYFCASSGYQETQYFGPGTRLLVL.

This chain links TRBV25-1 with TRBJ2-5; D call uncertain. V shed 5 bases and J shed 3 bases, with 10 bases lying between them. The V gene's germline CDR1 is MGHDK and CDR2 SYGVNS. The CDR3 runs to 13 residues. In DNA, the CDR3 is TGTGCCAGCAGTTTTTGGGCCGAAGAGACCCAGTACTTC. This codes for CASSFWAEETQYF.